Sequencing of this T cell receptor beta chain was carried out in a study of blood T cell repertoires in COVID-19. Overall study context: Spain, Italy and the United States supplied samples that represented acute and convalescent COVID-19. From T cells, B-cell-depleted T cells, or PBMCs came the material, which was cDNA or gDNA.

In the authors' methods: Estimation of nucleated cell counts relied on the amplification of reference gene primers. Only in-frame clones appear in the TCRdb table, and some are missing; sequencing was by immunoSEQ multiplex PCR. V, J and clone size reflect that table, while D and trimming were determined from the DNA. The sample lists approximately 190,000 clones, around 84% occurring once. This CDR3 is built from 14 residues. Germline values: CDR1 KGHSH, CDR2 LQKENI. V lost 3 bases and J 3 bases, leaving 11 bases between the germline ends. J is TRBJ1-1 and V is TRBV18; D gene unclear. The sample consisted of peripheral blood. This receptor was taken from a human donor in a cohort sampled during active COVID-19. The CDR3 spells CASSPEREHTEAFF. CDR3 DNA sequence: TGTGCCAGCTCACCGGAGAGGGAGCACACTGAAGCTTTCTTT.